This T cell receptor beta chain was recovered during a study of blood T cells in healthy people across ages. Germline CDR1 and CDR2: SQVTM and ANQGSEA. The V gene lost 4 bases and the J gene lost 5 bases, with 11 bases spanning the gap. This CDR3 spans 12 amino acids. Alongside a J-beta primer mix, a sample-barcoded 5' primer served in a second PCR lasting roughly 6 to 12 cycles. One entry per CDR3 protein, called by TCRdb with MiXCR from the 5' RACE reads. The sample carries more than 600,000 distinct CDR3 sequences, around 25% recorded once. These data are also associated with another study on T cells of mothers and their children.

The chain has TRBV29-1 and TRBJ2-5; D ambiguous. The sample taken for sequencing was blood. The sequence derives from a boy between 10 and 17 years old in good health. Written as DNA, the CDR3 is TGCAGCGTTGGTGGCCTCCGGGAGACCCAGTACTTC. Translating it yields CSVGGLRETQYF.